This T cell receptor beta chain stems from a study of T cell responses to AZD1222 COVID-19 vaccine. Sequenced by immunoSEQ multiplex PCR; TCRdb stores in-frame clones only, minus some. Of more than 150,000 clones listed, roughly 93% are singletons. A note on this clone: Its specificity is unknown.

Study outcomes and limitations: In a largely white British group with more females than males, clonal diversity was possibly underestimated. It was only a handful of AZD1222 recipients who were seropositive at baseline. Nearly half of spike-specific TCRs reportedly go after variant regions that carry no mutations.

The CDR3 extends over 15 amino acids. Germline V gene sequence: CDR1 SGDLS, CDR2 YYNGEE. The V gene lost 0 bases and the J gene lost 0 bases, with 10 bases spanning the gap. The material was peripheral blood, obtained on day 0 of AZD1222 vaccination. The chain is built from TRBV9 and TRBJ2-7; D perhaps matches TRBD1 (5 bases). This TCR derives from an adult in good health. As DNA, the CDR3 is TGTGCCAGCAGCGTAGAAGGGGTCGCCTCCTACGAGCAGTACTTC. Amino acids: CASSVEGVASYEQYF. The variable domain in full, with the rest retrieved from reference TRBV9 and TRBJ2-7, is DSGVTQTPKHLITATGQRVTLRCSPRSGDLSVYWYQQSLDQGLQFLIQYYNGEERAKGNILERFSAQQFPDLHSELNLSSLELGDSALYFCASSVEGVASYEQYFGPGTRLTVT.